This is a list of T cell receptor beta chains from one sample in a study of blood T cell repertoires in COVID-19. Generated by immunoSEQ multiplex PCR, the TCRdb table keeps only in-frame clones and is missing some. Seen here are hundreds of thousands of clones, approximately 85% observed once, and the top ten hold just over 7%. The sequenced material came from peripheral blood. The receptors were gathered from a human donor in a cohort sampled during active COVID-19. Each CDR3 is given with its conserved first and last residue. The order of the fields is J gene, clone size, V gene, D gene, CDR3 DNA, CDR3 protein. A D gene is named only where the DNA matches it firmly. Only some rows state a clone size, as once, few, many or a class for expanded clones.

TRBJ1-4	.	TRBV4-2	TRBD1	TGTGCCAGCAGCATTCAGGGGGCTGGGGGCGAAAAACTGTTTTTT	CASSIQGAGGEKLFF
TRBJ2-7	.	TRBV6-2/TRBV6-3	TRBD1	TGTGCCAGCAGCCACAGCGGGACAGGGGTTAGGGAGCAGTACTTC	CASSHSGTGVREQYF
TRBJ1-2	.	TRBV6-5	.	TGTGCCAGCAGTTCCGGGGTAAGTGGCTACACCTTC	CASSSGVSGYTF
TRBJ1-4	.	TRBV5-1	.	TGCGCCAGCAGCTTGGGGAGAACTAATGAAAAACTGTTTTTT	CASSLGRTNEKLFF
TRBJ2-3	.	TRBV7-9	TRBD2	TGTGCCAGCAGCGCGATTGTCATAGCGGGGGGTTCAGATACGCAGTATTTT	CASSAIVIAGGSDTQYF
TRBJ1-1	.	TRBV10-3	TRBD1	TGTGCCATCAGTGAGCGGACAGGCCGCACGAACACTGAAGCTTTCTTT	CAISERTGRTNTEAFF
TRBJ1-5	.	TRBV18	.	TGTGCCAGCTCACCAAGCTTAACAGACAATCAGCCCCAGCATTTT	CASSPSLTDNQPQHF
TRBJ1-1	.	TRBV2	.	TGTGCCAGCAGTGAATACAGAAAGAACACTGAAGCTTTCTTT	CASSEYRKNTEAFF
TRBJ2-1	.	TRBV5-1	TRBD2	TGCGCCAGCAGCTTCGAACCGGGACTAGGCAATGAGCAGTTCTTC	CASSFEPGLGNEQFF
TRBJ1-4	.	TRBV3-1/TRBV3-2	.	TGTGCCAGCAGCCAAGGTAGAGGGTCGGGCGAAAAACTGTTTTTT	CASSQGRGSGEKLFF
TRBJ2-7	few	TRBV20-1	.	TGCAGTGCTAGCAGGGATTACGAGCAGTACTTC	CSASRDYEQYF
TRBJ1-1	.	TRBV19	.	TGTGCCAGTAGTACCCCACGCGGAGCTTTCTTT	CASSTPRGAFF
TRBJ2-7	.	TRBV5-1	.	TGCGCCAGCAGCCCCCGGACTCAAGAATTCTACGAGCAGTACTTC	CASSPRTQEFYEQYF
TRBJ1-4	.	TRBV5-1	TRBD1	TGCGCCAGCAGGACAGGGGAGGCAACTAATGAAAAACTGTTTTTT	CASRTGEATNEKLFF
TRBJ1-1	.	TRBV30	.	TGTGCCTGGAGTCTAGGACTCCCCAGCCTTGGGGCTTTCTTT	CAWSLGLPSLGAFF
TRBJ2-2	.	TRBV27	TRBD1	TGTGCCAGCAGTTGGACAGGGTTTACCGGGGAGCTGTTTTTT	CASSWTGFTGELFF
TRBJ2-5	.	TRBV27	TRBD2	TGTGCCAGCAGTTCCCTAGCGGGGGGAGCCCAGACCCAGTACTTC	CASSSLAGGAQTQYF
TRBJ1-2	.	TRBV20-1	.	TGCAGTGGGACAGATAACTATGGCTACACCTTC	CSGTDNYGYTF
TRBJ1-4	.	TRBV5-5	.	TGTGCCAGCAGCTACCGGGAAAAACTGTTTTTT	CASSYREKLFF
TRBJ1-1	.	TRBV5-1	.	TGCGCCAGCAGGGAAGGAGGGGACACTGAAGCTTTCTTT	CASREGGDTEAFF
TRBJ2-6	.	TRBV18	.	TGTGCCAGCTCACCCCGCTCTGGGGCCAACGTCCTGACTTTC	CASSPRSGANVLTF
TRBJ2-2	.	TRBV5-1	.	TGCGCCAGCACTAGGGCAGGGGACACCGGGGAGCTGTTTTTT	CASTRAGDTGELFF
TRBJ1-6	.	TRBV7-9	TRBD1	TGTGCCAGCAGCCGACAGGGGCCTAATTCACCCCTCCACTTT	CASSRQGPNSPLHF
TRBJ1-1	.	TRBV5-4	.	TGTGCCAGCACCCTTGGAGGGGGGGCTGACACTGAAGCTTTCTTT	CASTLGGGADTEAFF
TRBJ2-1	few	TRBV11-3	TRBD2	TGTGCCAGCAGCCAAAAGCGGGGGGGCAGCGATGAGCAGTTCTTC	CASSQKRGGSDEQFF
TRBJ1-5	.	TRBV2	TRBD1	TGTGCCAGCAGTGAAGGACAGGGGGCTCCAGGTCAGCCCCAGCATTTT	CASSEGQGAPGQPQHF
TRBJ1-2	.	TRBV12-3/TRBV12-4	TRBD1	TGTGCCAGCAGGCAGACAGGGAAATATGGCTACACCTTC	CASRQTGKYGYTF
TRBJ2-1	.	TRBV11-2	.	TGTGCCAGCAGCTTAGATAGTGCTATTGAGCAGTTCTTC	CASSLDSAIEQFF
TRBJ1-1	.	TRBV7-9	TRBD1	TGTGCCAGCAGCCCAGGGGGAGCGATGAACACTGAAGCTTTCTTT	CASSPGGAMNTEAFF
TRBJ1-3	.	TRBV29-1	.	TGCAGCGTCGTATCCGGGGGGCCGGGAAACACCATATATTTT	CSVVSGGPGNTIYF
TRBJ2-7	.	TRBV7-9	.	TGTGCCAGACGGCGGGGCAGTCCTTACGAGCAGTACTTC	CARRRGSPYEQYF
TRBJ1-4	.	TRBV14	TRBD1	TGTGCCAGCAGCGAAGGACAGGGTCTTTACGAAAAACTGTTTTTT	CASSEGQGLYEKLFF
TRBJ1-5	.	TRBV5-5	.	TGTGCCAGCAGCTTGGACAGGGCTCAGCCCCAGCATTTT	CASSLDRAQPQHF
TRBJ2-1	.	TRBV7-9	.	TGTGCCAGCAGCTTATTGCCAGGGGCGGGCTACAATGAGCAGTTCTTC	CASSLLPGAGYNEQFF
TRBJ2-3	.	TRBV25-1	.	TGTGCCAGCAGCCCCATCGGGGGTGCCACAGATACGCAGTATTTT	CASSPIGGATDTQYF
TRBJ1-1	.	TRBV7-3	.	TGTGCCAGCAGTCTTCTTCCTGCGGGCGTGTCTGGGACTGAAGCTTTCTTT	CASSLLPAGVSGTEAFF
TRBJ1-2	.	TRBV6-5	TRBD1	TGTGCCAGCAGCCCGGACAGGACCTATGGCTACACCTTC	CASSPDRTYGYTF
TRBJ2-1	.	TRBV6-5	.	TGTGCCAGCAGTAAATCCCCGGGGGTAGGGTTCTTC	CASSKSPGVGFF
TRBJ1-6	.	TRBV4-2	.	TGTGCCAGCAGCCAAGAAAGGTGGCCGGGGGACGGCAGCATGTCACCCCTCCACTTT	CASSQERWPGDGSMSPLHF
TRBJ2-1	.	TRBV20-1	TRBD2	TGCAGTGCTAGTCGCGCAGGGAGGGGAGGAGTGAATGAGCAGTTCTTC	CSASRAGRGGVNEQFF
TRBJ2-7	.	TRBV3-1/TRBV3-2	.	TGTGCCAGCAGCCAAGAGCAGCCAGCGGACGAGCAGTACTTC	CASSQEQPADEQYF
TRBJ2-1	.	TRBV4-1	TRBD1	TGCGCCAGCAGCCATCGTCCGGTTCACTGGGACAGGGGATACAATGAGCAGTTCTTC	CASSHRPVHWDRGYNEQFF
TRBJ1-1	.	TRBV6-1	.	TGTGCCAGCAGTGAAGCGCAGGGGTCTGAAGCTTTCTTT	CASSEAQGSEAFF
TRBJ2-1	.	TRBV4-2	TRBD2	TGTGCCAGCAGCGAAGAGGGTAGCGGGGGATCTAGGTACAATGAGCAGTTCTTC	CASSEEGSGGSRYNEQFF
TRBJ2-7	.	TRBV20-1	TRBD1	TGCAGTGCTAGTGGGGACAGCTACTACGAGCAGTACTTC	CSASGDSYYEQYF
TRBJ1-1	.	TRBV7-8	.	TGTGCCAGCAGCTTAGTGACTCTCACCACTGAAGCTTTCTTT	CASSLVTLTTEAFF
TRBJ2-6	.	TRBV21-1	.	TGTGCCAGCAGGGAGGACAGGGGGACTGGGGCCAACGTCCTGACTTTC	CASREDRGTGANVLTF
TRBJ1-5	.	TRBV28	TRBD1	TGTGCCAGCGGACAGGAGAATCAGCCCCAGCATTTT	CASGQENQPQHF